These 17 T cell receptor beta chains came from one sample sequenced in a study of T-cell reconstitution after alpha-beta-depleted transplantation in children. The TCRbeta library incorporated unique molecular identifiers. A single record per CDR3 protein comes from TCRdb applying MiXCR to the PCR reads. This repertoire shows 440,000 or so distinct CDR3 sequences, 43% found once; its top ten account for 27%. Sequencing was performed on PBMCs, taken before TCRalphabeta/CD19-depleted stem cell transplant. These receptors came from a girl aged 2-10 years with aplastic anemia, due to receive a stem cell transplant.

As for this clonotype: One end of the junction varies from germline; a read error may be responsible. This chain uses TRBV7-7 with TRBJ2-3; D may correspond to TRBD1 or TRBD2 (5 bases each). CDR1 SSHAT and CDR2 FNYEAQ come from the germline V gene (reference sequence). This CDR3 is built from 15 residues. The CDR3 DNA reads as TGTGCTAGCAGCTTAGGGCTAGGGGAGACAGATACGCAGTATTTT. This codes for CASSLGLGETDTQYF.

This clonotype was observed a handful of times. J is TRBJ2-1 and V is TRBV15, with 7 bases fitting TRBD1. V trimming: 0 bases; J trimming: 6 bases; junction bases outside the gene matches: 11. The CDR3 consists of 17 residues. Germline values: CDR1 LNHNV, CDR2 YYDKDF (reference sequence). The CDR3 region has the DNA TGTGCCACCAGCAGAGATCATAGCAGGGGGTCTTTCAATGAGCAGTTCTTC. This encodes CATSRDHSRGSFNEQFF.

This clonotype was counted ten times or more. The chain uses TRBV20-1 and TRBJ2-5; D not resolved. Germline-derived CDR1 and CDR2 are DFQATT and SNEGSKA (reference sequence). Trimming stripped 3 bases from V and 2 bases from J, with 10 bases between. This CDR3 is 13 amino acids long. CDR3 DNA sequence: TGCAGTGCTAGTACCGTGCCGCAAGAGACCCAGTACTTC. Translated, it gives CSASTVPQETQYF.

This clonotype was seen a handful of times. The chain uses TRBV2 and TRBJ2-5; 10 positions agree with TRBD2. From germline, CDR1 is SNHLY and CDR2 FYNNEI. With V trimmed by 5 bases and J by 5 bases, 8 bases remained unmatched. The CDR3 runs to 15 residues. The CDR3 protein is CASSRVAGGDETQYF. The CDR3 DNA reads as TGTGCCAGCAGTCGGGTAGCGGGAGGAGATGAGACCCAGTACTTC.

V gene TRBV20-1 combines with J gene TRBJ1-3; D is unclear. The germline V and J ends were trimmed by 6 bases and 2 bases, with 11 bases remaining between them. The CDR3 is made up of 13 amino acids. CDR1 DFQATT and CDR2 SNEGSKA come from the germline V gene (reference sequence). The CDR3 bases are TGCAGTGCCATGCGGAGGGCTGGAAACACCATATATTTT. The encoded protein is CSAMRRAGNTIYF.

This clonotype was counted only a few times. The gene calls are TRBV6-5 and TRBJ2-7; 8 bases map to TRBD2. The CDR3 spans 14 residues. The trim removed 2 bases at V and 0 bases at J, leaving 0 bases unmatched. Germline CDR1 reads MNHEY; CDR2 reads SVGAGI. The CDR3 protein is CASSYGTSSYEQYF. As DNA, the CDR3 is TGTGCCAGCAGTTACGGGACTAGCTCCTACGAGCAGTACTTC.

The V gene is TRBV20-1, the J gene TRBJ2-5; 7 bases map to TRBD2. The CDR3 is 15 residues long. Germline V gene data show CDR1 as DFQATT and CDR2 as SNEGSKA (reference sequence). With V trimmed by 3 bases and J by 0 bases, 7 bases remained unmatched. The chain's CDR3 is CSASEYGRYQETQYF. Here the CDR3 DNA reads TGCAGTGCTAGTGAATACGGGAGGTACCAAGAGACCCAGTACTTC.

There are a few counts of this clonotype. The V gene is TRBV20-1, the J gene TRBJ1-2; D is perhaps TRBD1 (5 bases). Trimming shortened V by 5 bases and J by 2 bases, and 12 bases separated the two germline ends. CDR1 is DFQATT, CDR2 SNEGSKA, per germline (reference sequence). This CDR3 region has 13 residues. The DNA for the CDR3 is TGCAGTGCTCGGGACGCCTACAACTATGGCTACACCTTC. Its protein is CSARDAYNYGYTF.

The chain employs TRBV18 and TRBJ2-1; 7 bases align to TRBD2. V lost 5 bases to trimming and J lost 7 bases; unmatched junction nucleotides: 11. This CDR3 spans 15 amino acids. Looked up from germline, CDR1 is KGHSH and CDR2 is LQKENI. The CDR3 nucleotides are TGTGCCAGCTCATCCCCTAGCGGTCGGGTTAATGAGCAGTTCTTC. It is translated as CASSSPSGRVNEQFF.

The chain has TRBV20-1 and TRBJ1-5, with TRBD1 as a possible D gene (5 bases). CDR3 size: 16 residues. Germline V CDR1 and CDR2: DFQATT, SNEGSKA (reference sequence). V dropped 6 bases and J dropped 3 bases, with 21 bases sitting between them. The CDR3 DNA is TGCAGTGCGAGTCCACCCTTCGGACATTTCAATCAGCCCCAGCATTTT. Amino acids: CSASPPFGHFNQPQHF.

This chain uses TRBV20-1 with TRBJ2-7; D gene ambiguous. The CDR3 is made up of 11 amino acids. The V gene lost 6 bases and the J gene lost 9 bases, with 15 bases spanning the gap. From germline, CDR1 is DFQATT and CDR2 SNEGSKA (reference sequence). The CDR3: CSAQTGSAQYF. The DNA for the CDR3 is TGCAGTGCGCAGACTGGGTCCGCGCAGTACTTC.

The chain employs TRBV18 and TRBJ2-7; D perhaps matches TRBD1 (6 bases). V gave up 6 bases and J gave up 6 bases, with 21 bases separating them. Per the germline V gene, CDR1 is KGHSH and CDR2 is LQKENI. The length of the CDR3 is 15 residues. The CDR3 DNA is TGTGCCAGCTCCCCCAGCCTAACAGGGCCCTCCGAGCAGTACTTC. Protein: CASSPSLTGPSEQYF.

The chain links TRBV11-2 to TRBJ2-1, with D perhaps TRBD1 or TRBD2 (5 bases each). Looked up from germline, CDR1 is SGHAT and CDR2 is FQNNGV. This CDR3 comprises 16 residues. The V gene lost 1 base and the J gene lost 3 bases, with 13 bases spanning the gap. The CDR3 spells CASSLVGDGLYNEQFF. CDR3 nucleotide sequence: TGTGCCAGCAGCTTAGTAGGGGACGGTCTCTACAATGAGCAGTTCTTC.

This clonotype was recorded a few times. DNA for the CDR3: TGTGCCACCAGCAGAGTCATCCCCGGGGGACTAGCGGGAGGTGCAGATACGCAGTATTTT. Encoded protein: CATSRVIPGGLAGGADTQYF. This chain links TRBV15 with TRBJ2-3; TRBD2 matches 15 bases. The germline V gene encodes CDR1 LNHNV and CDR2 YYDKDF (reference sequence). Trimming took 1 base from V and 4 from J; bases not matched to a gene: 12. CDR3 length: 20 residues. Complete variable domain (other parts from reference TRBV15 and TRBJ2-3): DAMVIQNPRYQVTQFGKPVTLSCSQTLNHNVMYWYQQKSSQAPKLLFHYYDKDFNNEADTPDNFQSRRPNTSFCFLDIRSPGLGDTAMYLCATSRVIPGGLAGGADTQYFGPGTRLTVL.

The table lists this clonotype with many counts. The rearrangement uses TRBV2 and TRBJ2-5, with D perhaps matching TRBD2 (6 bases). Germline V gene sequence: CDR1 SNHLY, CDR2 FYNNEI. V shed 0 bases and J shed 5 bases, with 10 bases lying between them. The CDR3 is made up of 14 amino acids. DNA for the CDR3: TGTGCCAGCAGTGAAGCTTCAGCGGGTGAGACCCAGTACTTC. This codes for CASSEASAGETQYF.

This rearrangement joins TRBV3-1 to TRBJ2-2; 9 bases fit TRBD1. This CDR3 region has 15 residues. Germline CDR1 reads LGHDT; CDR2 reads YNNKEL (reference sequence). Trimming cost V 4 bases and J 6 bases; bases outside gene matches: 6. CDR3 region: CASSPGTGSSGELFF. CDR3 DNA: TGTGCCAGCAGCCCCGGGACAGGGTCGTCCGGGGAGCTGTTTTTT.

This clonotype occurred many times. CDR3 residues: CASSQTGRGQPQHF. DNA for the CDR3: TGTGCCAGCAGCCAGACAGGGAGGGGTCAGCCCCAGCATTTT. The V gene is TRBV7-9, the J gene TRBJ1-5; 7 bases are shared with TRBD1. V shed 5 bases and J 6 bases; nucleotides not matched to a gene: 7. This CDR3 has 14 residues. Germline CDR1 and CDR2: SEHNR and FQNEAQ (reference sequence).